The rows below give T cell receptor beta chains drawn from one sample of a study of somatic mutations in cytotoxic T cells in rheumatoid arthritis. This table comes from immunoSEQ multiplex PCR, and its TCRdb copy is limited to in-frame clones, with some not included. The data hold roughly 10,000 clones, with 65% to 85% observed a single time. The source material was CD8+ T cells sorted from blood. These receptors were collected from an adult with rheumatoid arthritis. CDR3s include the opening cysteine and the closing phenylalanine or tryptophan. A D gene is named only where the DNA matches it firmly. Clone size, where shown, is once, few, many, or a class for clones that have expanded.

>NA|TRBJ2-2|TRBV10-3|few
CAISGETPRRELFF
TGTGCCATCAGTGGCGAGACCCCGAGACGGGAGCTGTTTTTT
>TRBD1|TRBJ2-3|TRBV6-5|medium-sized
CASSYEGTGPTDTQYF
TGTGCCAGCAGTTACGAGGGGACAGGGCCCACAGATACGCAGTATTTT
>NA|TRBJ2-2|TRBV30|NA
CAWSVRAMNTGELFF
TGTGCCTGGAGTGTACGCGCTATGAACACCGGGGAGCTGTTTTTT
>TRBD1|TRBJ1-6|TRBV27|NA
CASSLGTGYNSPLHF
TGTGCCAGCAGTTTAGGGACAGGTTATAATTCACCCCTCCACTTT
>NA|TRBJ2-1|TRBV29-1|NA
CSVVGSYGDNEQFF
TGCAGCGTTGTGGGCTCTTATGGGGACAATGAGCAGTTCTTC
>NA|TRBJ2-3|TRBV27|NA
CASSSTDTQYF
TGTGCCAGCAGTTCCACAGATACGCAGTATTTT
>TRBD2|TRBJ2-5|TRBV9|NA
CASSVEGGGLAGGQETQYF
TGTGCCAGCAGCGTAGAAGGTGGGGGACTAGCGGGGGGCCAAGAGACCCAGTACTTC
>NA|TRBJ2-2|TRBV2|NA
CASSVGGGLITGELFF
TGTGCCAGCAGTGTTGGGGGGGGGCTGATCACCGGGGAGCTGTTTTTT
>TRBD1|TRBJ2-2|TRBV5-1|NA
CASSLADRGRAGELFF
TGCGCCAGCAGCTTGGCCGACAGGGGGCGGGCCGGGGAGCTGTTTTTT
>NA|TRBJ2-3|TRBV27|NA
CASRDHTDTQYF
TGTGCCAGCCGCGACCACACAGATACGCAGTATTTT